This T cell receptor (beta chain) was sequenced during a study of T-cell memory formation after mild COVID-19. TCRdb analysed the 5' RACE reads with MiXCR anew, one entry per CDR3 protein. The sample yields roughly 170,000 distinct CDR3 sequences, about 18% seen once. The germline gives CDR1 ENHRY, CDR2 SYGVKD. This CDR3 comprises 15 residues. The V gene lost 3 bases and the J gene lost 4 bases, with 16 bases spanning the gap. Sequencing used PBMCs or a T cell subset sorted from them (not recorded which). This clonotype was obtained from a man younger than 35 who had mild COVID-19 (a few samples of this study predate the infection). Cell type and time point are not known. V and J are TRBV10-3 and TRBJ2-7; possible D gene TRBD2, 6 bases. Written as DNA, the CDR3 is TGTGCCATCAGTGAATTTCCGACCGCGGGATACGAGCAGTACTTC. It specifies CAISEFPTAGYEQYF.